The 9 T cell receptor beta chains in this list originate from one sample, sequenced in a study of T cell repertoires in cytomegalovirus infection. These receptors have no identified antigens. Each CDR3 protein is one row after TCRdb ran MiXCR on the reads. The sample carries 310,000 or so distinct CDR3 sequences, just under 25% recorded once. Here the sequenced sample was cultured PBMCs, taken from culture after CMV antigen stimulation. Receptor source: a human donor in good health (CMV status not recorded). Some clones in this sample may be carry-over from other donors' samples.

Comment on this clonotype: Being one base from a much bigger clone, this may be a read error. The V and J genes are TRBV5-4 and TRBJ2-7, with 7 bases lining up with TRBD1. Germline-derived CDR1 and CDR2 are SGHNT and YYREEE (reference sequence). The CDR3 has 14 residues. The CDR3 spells CASSRGDSSDEQNF. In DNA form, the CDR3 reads TGTGCCAGCAGCAGAGGGGACAGTTCAGACGAGCAGAACTTC.

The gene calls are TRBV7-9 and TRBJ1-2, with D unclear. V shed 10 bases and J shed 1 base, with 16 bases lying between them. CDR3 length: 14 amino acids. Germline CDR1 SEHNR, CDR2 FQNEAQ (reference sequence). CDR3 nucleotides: TGTGCCATCCCAAAATCGCCTCGTAACTATGGCTACACCTTC. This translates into CAIPKSPRNYGYTF.

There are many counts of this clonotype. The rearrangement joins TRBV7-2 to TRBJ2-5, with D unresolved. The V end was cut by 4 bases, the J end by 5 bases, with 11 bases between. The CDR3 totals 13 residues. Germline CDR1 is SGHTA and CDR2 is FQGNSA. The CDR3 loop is CASSWGSPETQYF. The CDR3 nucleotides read TGTGCCAGCAGCTGGGGTAGCCCGGAGACCCAGTACTTC.

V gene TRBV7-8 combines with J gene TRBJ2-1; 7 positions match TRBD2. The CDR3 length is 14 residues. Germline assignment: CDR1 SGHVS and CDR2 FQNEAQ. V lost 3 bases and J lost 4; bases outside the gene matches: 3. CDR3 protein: CASSFNGGYNEQFF. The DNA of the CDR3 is TGTGCCAGCAGCTTTAACGGGGGGTACAATGAGCAGTTCTTC.

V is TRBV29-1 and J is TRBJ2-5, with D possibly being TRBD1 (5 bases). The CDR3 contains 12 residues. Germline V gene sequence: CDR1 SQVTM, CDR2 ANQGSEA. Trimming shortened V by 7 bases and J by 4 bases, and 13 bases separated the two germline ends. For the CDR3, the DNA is TGCAGCGGTAACTTAGGGGTAGAGACCCAGTACTTC. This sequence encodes CSGNLGVETQYF.

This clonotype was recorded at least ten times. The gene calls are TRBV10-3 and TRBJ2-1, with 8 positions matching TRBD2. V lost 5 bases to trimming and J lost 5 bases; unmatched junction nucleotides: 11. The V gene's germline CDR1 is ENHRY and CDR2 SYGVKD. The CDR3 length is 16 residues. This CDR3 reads CAISSGSTHRNNEQFF. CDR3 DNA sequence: TGTGCCATCAGTAGCGGGAGTACCCACCGAAACAATGAGCAGTTCTTC.

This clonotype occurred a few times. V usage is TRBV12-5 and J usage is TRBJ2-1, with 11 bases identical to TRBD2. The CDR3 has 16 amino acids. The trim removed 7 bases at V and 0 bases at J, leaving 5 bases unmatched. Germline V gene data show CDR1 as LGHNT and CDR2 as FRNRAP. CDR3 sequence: CASDPGTSGSYNEQFF. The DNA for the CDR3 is TGTGCTAGTGACCCCGGGACTAGCGGCTCCTACAATGAGCAGTTCTTC.

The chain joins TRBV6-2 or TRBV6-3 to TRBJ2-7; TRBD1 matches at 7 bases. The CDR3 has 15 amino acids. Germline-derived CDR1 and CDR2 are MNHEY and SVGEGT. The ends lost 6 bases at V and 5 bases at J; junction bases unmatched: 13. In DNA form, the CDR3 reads TGTGCCAGCAGACGGAAAACAGGGGTCGTCGACGAGCAGTACTTC. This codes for CASRRKTGVVDEQYF.

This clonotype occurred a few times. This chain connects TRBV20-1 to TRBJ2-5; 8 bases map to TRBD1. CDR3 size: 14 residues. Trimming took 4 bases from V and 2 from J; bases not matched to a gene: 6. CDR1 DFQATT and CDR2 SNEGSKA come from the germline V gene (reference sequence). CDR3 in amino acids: CSATDRVMQETQYF. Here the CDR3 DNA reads TGCAGTGCTACGGACAGGGTGATGCAAGAGACCCAGTACTTC.